The rows below give T cell receptor beta chains drawn from one sample of a study of T cell repertoires in cytomegalovirus infection. TCRdb reprocessed the reads with MiXCR, giving one entry per CDR3 protein. This table has 600,000 to 800,000 distinct CDR3 sequences, about 24% appearing once. The source material was CD8+ T cells from PBMCs. All receptors come from a human donor in good health (CMV status not recorded). Some clones in this sample may be carry-over from other donors' samples. Both conserved end residues are part of each CDR3. The D gene is left open where the match is weak. The size entry is marked missing in some rows and otherwise reads once, few, many or a size class.

V	J	D	size	DNA	CDR3
TRBV5-1	TRBJ2-1	-	few	TGCGCCAGCAGCTTATCCCAACGACAGCTACTAACAAGGGGTGAGCAGTTCTTC	CASSLSQRQLLTRGEQFF
TRBV5-4	TRBJ2-1	TRBD2	-	TGTGCCAGCAGCTTGGGTGAGCGGGGGGGCAATGAGCAGTTCTTC	CASSLGERGGNEQFF
TRBV7-6	TRBJ2-5	-	many	TGTGCCAGCAGCTTAAATCCGGGGACTCAAGAGACCCAGTACTTC	CASSLNPGTQETQYF
TRBV7-2	TRBJ2-7	-	many	TGTGCCAGCAGCTACGTCGAAGGGCCGTTATCCTACGAGCAGTACTTC	CASSYVEGPLSYEQYF
TRBV28	TRBJ2-1	-	few	TGTGCCAGCAGGAGACAGGATTACAATGAGCAGTTCTTC	CASRRQDYNEQFF
TRBV12-3/TRBV12-4	TRBJ2-3	TRBD1	few	TGTGCCAGCAGTCGAACTGGGACAGTTCCCACAGATACGCAGTATTTT	CASSRTGTVPTDTQYF
TRBV2	TRBJ1-2	TRBD1	-	TGTGCCAGCAGAAAAGGGCAGGGGGCTAATGGCTACACCTTC	CASRKGQGANGYTF
TRBV6-5	TRBJ2-5	-	-	TGTGCCAGCAGTCCCTCTAATAGCGCGGGAGAGACCCAGTACTTC	CASSPSNSAGETQYF
TRBV6-5	TRBJ2-3	-	-	TGTGCCAGCAGTTACTCGTATGTGGGCGGCACAGATACGCAGTATTTT	CASSYSYVGGTDTQYF
TRBV4-2	TRBJ2-4	-	few	TGTGCCAGCAGCCAAGACGGGGAGAGAACAGCCAAAAACATTCAGTACTTC	CASSQDGERTAKNIQYF
TRBV28	TRBJ2-1	TRBD1	-	TGTGCCAACAGTTCGGGACAGTTCAATGAGCAGTTCTTC	CANSSGQFNEQFF
TRBV4-2	TRBJ2-1	-	-	TGTGCCAGCAGCCAAGATCCCACAGGGATGAATGAGCAGTTCTTC	CASSQDPTGMNEQFF
TRBV20-1	TRBJ2-1	-	few	TGCAGTGCTCCAGGGGTGAGACAAGACAATGAGCAGTTCTTC	CSAPGVRQDNEQFF
TRBV28	TRBJ2-1	-	-	TGTGCCAGCAGTTTATTACGAAGCAATGAGCAGTTCTTC	CASSLLRSNEQFF
TRBV20-1	TRBJ2-1	TRBD2	-	TGCAGTGCTAGATTAGCGGGGGACAATGAGCAGTTCTTC	CSARLAGDNEQFF
TRBV5-1	TRBJ2-7	-	-	TGCGCCAGCAGCTTGACCGACTGGTACGAGCAGTACTTC	CASSLTDWYEQYF
TRBV4-2	TRBJ1-1	-	-	TGTGCCAGCAGCCACGGACAGTTCATGAACACTGAAGCTTTCTTT	CASSHGQFMNTEAFF
TRBV2	TRBJ2-1	TRBD2	few	TGTGCCAGCAGAGGACTAGCGGGGGGGCATTACTACAATGAGCAGTTCTTC	CASRGLAGGHYYNEQFF
TRBV7-9	TRBJ2-1	-	many	TGTGCCAGCAACACTGGGAATGAGCAGTTCTTC	CASNTGNEQFF
TRBV11-2	TRBJ2-5	-	few	TGTGCCAGCAGCCAAGTGAGGGGGACTCAGGAGACCCAGTACTTC	CASSQVRGTQETQYF
TRBV6-2/TRBV6-3	TRBJ1-5	-	-	TGTGCCAGCAGTTACAATGCGGTATCGGGATACTATAATCAGCCCCAGCATTTT	CASSYNAVSGYYNQPQHF
TRBV6-6	TRBJ1-1	-	-	TGTGCCAGCAGTTACGTCGGGACGGACACTGAAGCTTTCTTT	CASSYVGTDTEAFF
TRBV27	TRBJ1-2	-	few	TGTGCCAGCAGACGGTTCCGGGGGGAGCCTGACTATGGCTACACCTTC	CASRRFRGEPDYGYTF
TRBV20-1	TRBJ2-2	TRBD1	once	TGCAGTGCTAGAGAAACAGGGCCGGGCAGGGGGACCGGGGAGCTGTTTTTT	CSARETGPGRGTGELFF
TRBV29-1	TRBJ2-2	TRBD2	-	TGCAGCGTTGAGCGGGGGGGGAACACCGGGGAGCTGTTTTTT	CSVERGGNTGELFF
TRBV4-1	TRBJ1-2	TRBD1	-	TGCGCCAGGATACCGGGACAGGGAAACTATGGCTACACCTTC	CARIPGQGNYGYTF
TRBV7-6	TRBJ1-2	-	few	TGTGCCAGCAGCTCCAGGGATGGCTACACCTTC	CASSSRDGYTF
TRBV6-6	TRBJ2-5	-	few	TGTGCCAGCAGCCACCGGGGGAGAGAAGAGACCCAGTACTTC	CASSHRGREETQYF
TRBV7-9	TRBJ1-1	TRBD1	-	TGTGCCAGCAGCTCCATAGGGACAGGCGCGAACACTGAAGCTTTCTTT	CASSSIGTGANTEAFF
TRBV19	TRBJ1-6	-	-	TGTGCCAGTAGTATTCGAACGGGGGATTCACCCCTCCACTTT	CASSIRTGDSPLHF
TRBV29-1	TRBJ1-2	-	few	TGCAGCGTTGAGATGGGGTATGGCTACACCTTC	CSVEMGYGYTF
TRBV28	TRBJ1-6	-	-	TGTGCCAGCAGTCCACGTTCTCATTCACCCCTCCACTTT	CASSPRSHSPLHF
TRBV4-1	TRBJ2-3	-	few	TGCGCCAGCAGCCTACCTTCAGGGTCCCGCACAGATACGCAGTATTTT	CASSLPSGSRTDTQYF
TRBV20-1	TRBJ2-1	-	-	TGCAGTGCTAGCCCGAGGACGGGGAGCTCCTACAATGAGCAGTTCTTC	CSASPRTGSSYNEQFF
TRBV10-2	TRBJ1-6	-	-	TGCGCCAGCAGTGAGATGGCAGGGGCGTATAATTCACCCCTCCACTTT	CASSEMAGAYNSPLHF
TRBV19	TRBJ2-5	-	few	TGTGCCAGTAGTATATCCCCAGGGTACCAAGAGACCCAGTACTTC	CASSISPGYQETQYF
TRBV6-1	TRBJ2-1	TRBD2	-	TGTGCCAGCAGCCAGACGGGACTAGCGGCGGATGAGCAGTTCTTC	CASSQTGLAADEQFF
TRBV20-1	TRBJ2-1	TRBD2	few	TGCAGTGCTTTACTAGCGGGGGTTGACAATGAGCAGTTCTTC	CSALLAGVDNEQFF
TRBV7-9	TRBJ1-1	-	many	TGTGCCAGCAGCTTAGTCGGCCTGAACCTGGGGTTGAACACTGAAGCTTTCTTT	CASSLVGLNLGLNTEAFF
TRBV2	TRBJ2-7	TRBD2	-	TGTGCCAGCAGCGGGGGGTCGCAGGGCGAGCAGTACTTC	CASSGGSQGEQYF
TRBV28	TRBJ1-1	-	-	TGTGCCTCCTCTTTGGGGGCAGAGTTGAACACTGAAGCTTTCTTT	CASSLGAELNTEAFF
TRBV5-4	TRBJ2-5	-	few	TGTGCCAGCAGCTCAGCCGACGAGACCCAGTACTTC	CASSSADETQYF
TRBV7-9	TRBJ2-7	TRBD1	many	TGTGCCAGCAGCTCCCTAAGGGGGCCAGCGCAGTACTTC	CASSSLRGPAQYF
TRBV14	TRBJ1-2	TRBD1	-	TGTGCCAGCAGCCACCGCGGGACAGCTTATGGCTACACCTTC	CASSHRGTAYGYTF
TRBV10-2	TRBJ1-1	-	-	TGCGCCAGCAACGGAAATGGGGGCACTGAAGCTTTCTTT	CASNGNGGTEAFF
TRBV7-6	TRBJ2-2	-	many	TGTGCCAGCAGCTTAGCCGTTAGGGGGTCGAGTCCCGGGGAGCTGTTTTTT	CASSLAVRGSSPGELFF
TRBV4-1	TRBJ2-2	-	few	TGCGCCAGCAGCCAAGTTCGAGCAGAGGCAGACGGGGAGCTGTTTTTT	CASSQVRAEADGELFF
TRBV5-6	TRBJ1-1	TRBD1	many	TGTGCCAGCAGCTCAGGGGGCACTGAAGCTTTCTTT	CASSSGGTEAFF
TRBV7-9	TRBJ1-1	TRBD1	many	TGTGCCAGCAGCTTACCCAGGGGGGGCAACACTGAAGCTTTCTTT	CASSLPRGGNTEAFF
TRBV19	TRBJ2-1	TRBD1	-	TGTGCCAGTGGCGAGGACAGGGACACCTACAATGAGCAGTTCTTC	CASGEDRDTYNEQFF